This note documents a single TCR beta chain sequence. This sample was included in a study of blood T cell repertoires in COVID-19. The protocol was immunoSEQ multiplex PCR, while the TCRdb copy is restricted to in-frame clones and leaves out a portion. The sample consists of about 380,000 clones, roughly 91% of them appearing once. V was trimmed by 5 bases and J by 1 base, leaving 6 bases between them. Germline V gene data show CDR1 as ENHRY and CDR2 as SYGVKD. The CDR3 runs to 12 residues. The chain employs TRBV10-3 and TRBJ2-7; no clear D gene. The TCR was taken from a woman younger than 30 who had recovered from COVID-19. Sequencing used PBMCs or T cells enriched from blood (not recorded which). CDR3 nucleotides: TGTGCCATCAGTTCGGAGTCCTACGAGCAGTACTTC. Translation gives CAISSESYEQYF.